Below are 16 T cell receptor beta chains sequenced from a single sample in a study of blood T cell repertoires in COVID-19. Generated by immunoSEQ multiplex PCR, the TCRdb table keeps only in-frame clones and is missing some. The profile shows about 180,000 clones, roughly 86% of them singletons. The sequenced sample consisted of peripheral blood. The receptor set was obtained from a man aged 40-49 years with active or convalescent COVID-19.

This clone was seen once. This chain uses TRBV2 with TRBJ1-5; 7 bases fit TRBD1. Germline trimming cut 7 bases from V and 4 bases from J; bases unmatched to any gene: 7. The germline V gene has CDR1 SNHLY and CDR2 FYNNEI. The CDR3 length is 14 residues. The CDR3: CASKLDRVNQPQHF. CDR3 in DNA: TGTGCCAGCAAACTTGACAGGGTGAATCAGCCCCAGCATTTT.

The rearrangement joins TRBV6-5 to TRBJ2-7, with a weak D call TRBD2 (7 bases). Per germline, CDR1 MNHEY and CDR2 SVGAGI. The CDR3 runs to 15 residues. V shed 2 bases and J shed 3 bases, with 14 bases lying between them. In DNA form, the CDR3 reads TGTGCCAGCAGTTACGGGCGGGGGCGAGGCTACGAGCAGTACTTC. It encodes CASSYGRGRGYEQYF.

The V and J genes are TRBV3-1 (or the pseudogene TRBV3-2) and TRBJ1-6, with 9 nucleotides matching TRBD1. Germline trimming cut 3 bases from V and 4 bases from J; bases unmatched to any gene: 10. Germline loops: CDR1 LGHDT, CDR2 YNNKEL (reference sequence). This CDR3 is built from 18 residues. CDR3 loop: CASSQRGQGQRYNSPLHF. CDR3 DNA sequence: TGTGCCAGCAGCCAGAGGGGACAGGGACAGAGATATAATTCACCCCTCCACTTT.

The J gene is TRBJ2-5, the V gene TRBV6-5; 8 bases match TRBD1. The ends lost 7 bases at V and 5 bases at J; junction bases unmatched: 9. CDR1 and CDR2 (germline): MNHEY, SVGAGI. CDR3 length: 14 amino acids. CDR3 DNA sequence: TGTGCCAGCACCGTTCTGGGACAGGTGGAGACCCAGTACTTC. This translates into CASTVLGQVETQYF.

In DNA, the CDR3 is TGTGCCAGCAGTGACAAACAGGGGGCTGGGAGCAATCAGCCCCAGCATTTT. Protein product: CASSDKQGAGSNQPQHF. The gene calls are TRBV25-1 and TRBJ1-5, with TRBD1 identical over 9 bases. The ends lost 3 bases at V and 1 base at J; junction bases unmatched: 7. CDR3 length: 17 residues. In germline, CDR1 is MGHDK, CDR2 SYGVNS.

The CDR3 sequence is CASTPRLAGTLYEQYF. The CDR3 DNA follows: TGTGCCAGCACCCCCAGACTAGCGGGGACCCTCTACGAGCAGTACTTC. This chain links TRBV9 with TRBJ2-7; 11 nucleotides line up with TRBD2. J gave up 3 bases and V 6 bases, and 11 bases lay outside the gene matches. The CDR3 consists of 16 residues. From germline, CDR1 is SGDLS and CDR2 YYNGEE.

The V call is TRBV4-1, the J call TRBJ2-2, with D possibly TRBD1 on 5 matching bases. CDR1 and CDR2 (germline): MGHRA, YSYEKL. The V end lost 1 base, the J end lost 4 bases, and 7 bases lay between the germline ends. The CDR3 sequence is 14 residues long. The CDR3 loop reads CASSQVRVTGELFF. CDR3 sequence (DNA): TGCGCCAGCAGCCAAGTCAGGGTCACCGGGGAGCTGTTTTTT.

V is TRBV6-1 and J is TRBJ1-5; D call uncertain. V was pared by 3 bases and J by 5 bases, with 8 bases between. Germline V gives CDR1 MNHNS, CDR2 SASEGT. The length of the CDR3 is 13 residues. CDR3 DNA: TGTGCCAGCAGTGATGTACAGCATCAGCCCCAGCATTTT. Its translation: CASSDVQHQPQHF.

This chain links TRBV30 with TRBJ2-7, with D unresolved. Trimming removed 0 bases from V and 3 bases from J, with 3 bases in between. The CDR3 has 11 amino acids. CDR1 and CDR2 from the germline V gene are GTSNPN and SVGIG (reference sequence). The CDR3 region has the DNA TGTGCCTGGAGTGTACTCTACGAGCAGTACTTC. As protein: CAWSVLYEQYF.

The V and J genes are TRBV6-1 and TRBJ2-3, with 9 bases that match TRBD2. With 4 bases clipped from V and 6 bases from J, the junction kept 11 bases outside the gene matches. Germline CDR1 reads MNHNS; CDR2 reads SASEGT. The CDR3 consists of 16 residues. CDR3 amino acids: CASSVFAGGRGDTQYF. In nucleotides, the CDR3 is TGTGCCAGCAGTGTATTTGCGGGGGGGAGAGGGGATACGCAGTATTTT.

This chain connects TRBV20-1 to TRBJ2-7, with D possibly matching TRBD2 (6 bases). The CDR3 is 13 residues long. Germline assignment: CDR1 DFQATT and CDR2 SNEGSKA (reference sequence). V gave up 3 bases and J gave up 0 bases, with 9 bases separating them. The CDR3 sequence is CSASRDSSYEQYF. CDR3 DNA: TGCAGTGCTAGTAGGGACTCCTCCTACGAGCAGTACTTC.

The chain uses TRBV9 and TRBJ2-7, with D possibly matching TRBD1 (6 bases). Germline CDR1 and CDR2: SGDLS and YYNGEE. CDR3 length: 14 amino acids. The ends were cut back, 3 bases at V and 5 bases at J, with 15 bases in the middle. The CDR3 DNA follows: TGTGCCAGCAGCGCCCGTGGACAGATAAACGAGCAGTACTTC. Amino acid sequence: CASSARGQINEQYF.

The chain is built from TRBV3-1 (or the pseudogene TRBV3-2) and TRBJ1-4; no reliable D call. Germline lookup yields CDR1 LGHDT and CDR2 YNNKEL (reference sequence). V gave up 0 bases and J gave up 10 bases, with 6 bases separating them. The CDR3 contains 12 residues. The CDR3: CASSQDTGKLFF. The CDR3 nucleotides are TGTGCCAGCAGCCAAGACACCGGAAAACTGTTTTTT.

In its sample, this clone was seen a few times. This chain's CDR3 is CASSPVGNQPQHF. CDR3 nucleotide sequence: TGTGCCAGCAGCCCGGTAGGCAATCAGCCCCAGCATTTT. This chain links TRBV7-8 with TRBJ1-5; D is unresolved. From germline, CDR1 is SGHVS and CDR2 FQNEAQ. Trimming cost V 5 bases and J 2 bases, with 7 bases left between them. The CDR3 spans 13 residues.

J is TRBJ1-3 and V is TRBV5-4, with D maybe TRBD1 (6 bases). The V gene's germline CDR1 is SGHNT and CDR2 YYREEE (reference sequence). CDR3 size: 13 residues. V lost 4 bases to trimming and J lost 5 bases, with 10 bases between them. Written as DNA, the CDR3 is TGTGCCAGCAGCACACAGGGAAGAAACACCATATATTTT. Protein sequence: CASSTQGRNTIYF.

The rearrangement uses TRBV3-1 (or the pseudogene TRBV3-2) and TRBJ2-3; tentatively, D is TRBD2 (5 bases). The germline CDR1 and CDR2 sequences are LGHDT and YNNKEL (reference sequence). Trimming removed 10 bases at V and 8 bases at J, with 13 bases between. The CDR3 is 11 amino acids. The CDR3 bases are TGTGCCACAACAACTGAGGGTACGCAGTATTTT. As protein: CATTTEGTQYF.